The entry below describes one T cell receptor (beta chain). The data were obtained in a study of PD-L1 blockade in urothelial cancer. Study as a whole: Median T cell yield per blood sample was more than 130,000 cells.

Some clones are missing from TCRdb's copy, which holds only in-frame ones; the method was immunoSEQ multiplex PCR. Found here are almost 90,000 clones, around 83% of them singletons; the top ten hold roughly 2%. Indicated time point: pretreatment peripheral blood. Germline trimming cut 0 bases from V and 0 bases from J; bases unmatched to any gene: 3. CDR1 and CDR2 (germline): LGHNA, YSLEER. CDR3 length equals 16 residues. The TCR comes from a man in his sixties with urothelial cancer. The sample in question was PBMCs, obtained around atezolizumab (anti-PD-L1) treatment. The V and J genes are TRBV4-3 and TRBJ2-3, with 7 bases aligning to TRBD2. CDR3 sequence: CASSQDWGGSTDTQYF. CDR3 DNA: TGCGCCAGCAGCCAAGATTGGGGGGGGAGCACAGATACGCAGTATTTT.